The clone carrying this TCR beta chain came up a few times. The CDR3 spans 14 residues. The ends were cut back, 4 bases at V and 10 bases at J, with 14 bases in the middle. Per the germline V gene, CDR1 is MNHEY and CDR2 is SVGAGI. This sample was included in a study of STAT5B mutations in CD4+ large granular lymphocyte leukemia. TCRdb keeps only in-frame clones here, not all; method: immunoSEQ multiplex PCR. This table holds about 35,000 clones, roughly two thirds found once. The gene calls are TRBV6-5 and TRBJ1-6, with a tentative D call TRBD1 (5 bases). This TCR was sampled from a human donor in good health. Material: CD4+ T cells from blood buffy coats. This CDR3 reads CASSFQGGGSPLHF. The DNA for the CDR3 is TGTGCCAGCAGTTTCCAGGGCGGAGGATCACCCCTCCACTTT.